Listed below are T cell receptor beta chains from one sample, sequenced in a study of long-term antiretroviral therapy in people with HIV. The assay was immunoSEQ multiplex PCR, and TCRdb's table has in-frame clones only and misses some. Of around 6,400 clones in the sample, around four fifths were seen once. The material was unsorted PBMCs, obtained 0.5 years before starting antiretroviral therapy. Receptors were obtained from a man aged 35-49 years with HIV. Each CDR3 is given with its conserved first and last residue. The D gene is left open where the match is weak. Not every row has a clone size; where given, it reads once, few, many or a size class.

TRBJ2-7	-	TRBD1	TRBV14	CASSSGQGASSYEQYF	TGTGCCAGCAGCTCTGGACAGGGTGCAAGCTCCTACGAGCAGTACTTC
TRBJ1-4	-	TRBD1	TRBV30	CAWSTKSGQGPTVPNEKLFF	TGTGCCTGGAGTACCAAATCAGGACAGGGGCCAACTGTACCTAATGAAAAACTGTTTTTT
TRBJ2-7	once	-	TRBV4-3	CASSQRTGKYEQYF	TGCGCCAGCAGCCAACGTACAGGGAAGTACGAGCAGTACTTC
TRBJ2-7	-	TRBD1	TRBV11-2	CASSLLTNTGTGSYEQYF	TGTGCCAGCAGCTTACTTACCAACACCGGGACAGGCTCCTACGAGCAGTACTTC
TRBJ2-7	-	TRBD1	TRBV7-2	CASSPILETGGVEQYF	TGTGCCAGCAGCCCAATCCTTGAGACAGGGGGTGTCGAGCAGTACTTC
TRBJ2-7	few	TRBD1	TRBV15	CATSSADRGHEQYF	TGTGCCACCAGCTCGGCGGACAGGGGACACGAGCAGTACTTC
TRBJ1-2	few	-	TRBV5-4	CASSSTSYGYTF	TGTGCCAGCAGCTCGACTTCGTATGGCTACACCTTC
TRBJ1-1	-	-	TRBV29-1	CSVVVGMAFF	TGCAGCGTTGTTGTGGGGATGGCTTTCTTT
TRBJ2-3	-	TRBD2	TRBV5-6	CASSFLGTSGGALDTQYF	TGTGCCAGCAGCTTTCTCGGGACTAGCGGGGGGGCCTTAGATACGCAGTATTTT
TRBJ2-3	-	TRBD2	TRBV5-6	CASSDIRLAGPTDTQYF	TGTGCCAGCAGCGATATAAGACTAGCGGGGCCCACAGATACGCAGTATTTT
TRBJ2-3	-	-	TRBV7-2	CASSFGRAADTQYF	TGTGCCAGCAGCTTCGGGCGGGCAGCAGATACGCAGTATTTT